Shown below are 16 T cell receptor beta chains from a single sample sequenced in a study of blood T cell repertoires in COVID-19. Using immunoSEQ multiplex PCR, the repertoire was profiled, and TCRdb retains in-frame clones only, with some absent. Among 180,000 or so clones listed, around 80% were seen once. Specimen: PBMCs or T cells enriched from blood (not recorded which). The source is a man aged 55 to 70 who had been exposed to COVID-19.

The rearrangement uses TRBV20-1 and TRBJ2-5; 7 nucleotides match TRBD2. The CDR3 is 16 residues long. The V segment lost 3 bases and the J segment 1 base; nucleotides outside the gene matches: 11. CDR1 is DFQATT, CDR2 SNEGSKA, per germline (reference sequence). The CDR3 DNA follows: TGCAGTGCTAGTCTTAGGGCTAGCGGAGCCCAAGAGACCCAGTACTTC. This codes for CSASLRASGAQETQYF.

The rearrangement links TRBV5-1 to TRBJ2-5; 10 bases align to TRBD2. V dropped 2 bases and J dropped 5; count of bases not matched to a gene: 6. Germline loops: CDR1 SGHRS, CDR2 YFSETQ. The CDR3 consists of 15 residues. The CDR3 nucleotides are TGCGCCAGCAGCTTTGGGCTAGCGGGAGTTGAGACCCAGTACTTC. As protein: CASSFGLAGVETQYF.

For the CDR3, the DNA is TGTGCCAGCAGCTTGGTACTAGCGGGATTCTACGAGCAGTACTTC. Its translation: CASSLVLAGFYEQYF. The chain uses TRBV5-4 and TRBJ2-7, with TRBD2 identical over 10 bases. This CDR3 is 15 amino acids long. The V gene end was trimmed by 0 bases and the J gene end by 3 bases; junction bases not matched to a gene: 3. CDR1 SGHNT and CDR2 YYREEE come from the germline V gene (reference sequence).

The V call is TRBV14, the J call TRBJ1-1; D gene unclear. There are 15 residues in the CDR3. Trimming removed 2 bases from V and 7 bases from J, with 17 bases in between. Germline V gene lookup returns CDR1 SGHDN and CDR2 FVKESK. CDR3 coding DNA: TGTGCCAGCAGCCAACGACCGGGGAGGGCAATTGAAGCTTTCTTT. This encodes CASSQRPGRAIEAFF.

V gene TRBV12-1 combines with J gene TRBJ1-2; TRBD1 was called by the table and not checked on the DNA. TRBV12-1 is flagged as a pseudogene. CDR3 length: 14 amino acids. This CDR3 is CASTSGQVNYGYTF. The CDR3 DNA follows: TGTGCCAGCACCTCGGGACAGGTAAACTATGGCTACACCTTC.

DNA for the CDR3: TGTGCCAGCAGCCGAGGCGTGTTAGAAGCTTTCTTT. This codes for CASSRGVLEAFF. V and J are TRBV28 and TRBJ1-1; D gene ambiguous. V gave up 6 bases and J gave up 8 bases, with 13 bases separating them. The CDR3 runs 12 residues. From germline, CDR1 is MDHEN and CDR2 SYDVKM. The full variable domain, its missing parts supplied by reference TRBV28 and TRBJ1-1, is DVKVTQSSRYLVKRTGEKVFLECVQDMDHENMFWYRQDPGLGLRLIYFSYDVKMKEKGDIPEGYSVSREKKERFSLILESASTNQTSMYLCASSRGVLEAFFGQGTRLTVV.

V is TRBV4-2 and J is TRBJ2-1; 10 bases are shared with TRBD2. V was pared by 3 bases and J by 4 bases, with 3 bases of the junction left unmatched. CDR3 length: 15 amino acids. CDR1 and CDR2 (germline): LGHNA, YNFKEQ. CDR3 region: CASSQGLATYNEQFF. The CDR3 nucleotides are TGTGCCAGCAGCCAGGGACTAGCGACTTACAATGAGCAGTTCTTC.

The rearrangement uses TRBV7-7 and TRBJ2-5; 7 positions agree with TRBD2. Trimming at V came to 1 base and at J to 4 bases, leaving 6 bases not matched to a gene. This CDR3 spans 15 amino acids. Germline V lookup: CDR1 SSHAT, CDR2 FNYEAQ (reference sequence). CDR3 DNA sequence: TGTGCCAGCAGCTTAGGGGGGGGGACGATAGAGACCCAGTACTTC. Translating it yields CASSLGGGTIETQYF.

The sample holds a few counts of this clone. V gene TRBV11-2 combines with J gene TRBJ2-7, with D perhaps TRBD1 (5 bases). The V end lost 1 base, the J end lost 1 base, and 17 bases lay between the germline ends. This CDR3 is 17 amino acids long. Germline V gene lookup returns CDR1 SGHAT and CDR2 FQNNGV. CDR3 sequence reads: CASSLAWGGRLSYEQYF. CDR3 nucleotides: TGTGCCAGCAGCTTAGCATGGGGCGGCAGACTTTCCTACGAGCAGTACTTC.

J is TRBJ2-3 and V is TRBV7-9, with a tentative D call TRBD2 (5 bases). The ends were cut back, 1 base at V and 2 bases at J, with 13 bases in the middle. The CDR3 spans 16 residues. Germline-derived CDR1 and CDR2 are SEHNR and FQNEAQ (reference sequence). CDR3 in DNA: TGTGCCAGCAGCTTAGATGTTAGCGCCTACACAGATACGCAGTATTTT. This codes for CASSLDVSAYTDTQYF.

This clone was counted between two and nine times. The J gene is TRBJ2-1, the V gene TRBV2; a weak D match, TRBD2 (6 bases). Germline assignment: CDR1 SNHLY and CDR2 FYNNEI. This CDR3 has 13 residues. Trimming removed 6 bases from V and 1 base from J, with 7 bases in between. CDR3 DNA: TGTGCCAGCAGGGGGGGATCCTACAATGAGCAGTTCTTC. Its translation is CASRGGSYNEQFF.

The rearrangement joins TRBV19 to TRBJ1-4; 7 nucleotides match TRBD1. The V segment lost 4 bases and the J segment 3 bases; nucleotides outside the gene matches: 5. The V gene's germline CDR1 is LNHDA and CDR2 SQIVND (reference sequence). This CDR3 is built from 15 residues. CDR3 sequence: CASSSYGTANEKLFF. The DNA of the CDR3 is TGTGCCAGTAGTAGCTACGGGACAGCTAATGAAAAACTGTTTTTT.

V and J are TRBV27 and TRBJ1-5; TRBD1 agrees at 9 bases. V lost 3 bases to trimming and J lost 3 bases; unmatched junction nucleotides: 9. The CDR3 contains 17 residues. Germline CDR1 reads MNHEY; CDR2 reads SMNVEV (reference sequence). In DNA, the CDR3 is TGTGCCAGCAGTTTTCGGAGGGACAGGGCAAACAATCAGCCCCAGCATTTT. Protein: CASSFRRDRANNQPQHF.

The V and J genes are TRBV23-1 and TRBJ2-7; weak D call: TRBD2 (7 bases). TRBV23-1 is labeled an ORF, and its function is uncertain. The CDR3 totals 16 residues. V was cut by 0 bases and J by 1 base, with 13 bases left in between. The CDR3 DNA sequence: TGCGCCAGCAGTCAATCGTTCGGGGGGCGATCCTACGAGCAGTACTTC. Translating it yields CASSQSFGGRSYEQYF.

This clone was counted between two and nine times. The chain joins TRBV5-1 to TRBJ1-6; D possibly corresponds to TRBD1 (6 bases). CDR1 SGHRS and CDR2 YFSETQ come from the germline V gene. The V gene lost 4 bases and the J gene lost 8 bases, with 19 bases spanning the gap. The CDR3 is made up of 16 amino acids. CDR3 sequence (DNA): TGCGCCAGCAGCCCGTCCGGACAGTCGGGGCATTCACCCCTCCACTTT. Translation: CASSPSGQSGHSPLHF.

This clone was seen more than once but under ten times. The chain couples TRBV2 to TRBJ2-2, with TRBD2 as a possible D gene (6 bases). Looked up from germline, CDR1 is SNHLY and CDR2 is FYNNEI. V was trimmed by 10 bases and J by 6 bases, leaving 18 bases between them. The CDR3 spans 14 residues. CDR3 nucleotide sequence: TGTGCCACCCTCCCACCGGGGGTCGCCGGGGAGCTGTTTTTT. Residues: CATLPPGVAGELFF.